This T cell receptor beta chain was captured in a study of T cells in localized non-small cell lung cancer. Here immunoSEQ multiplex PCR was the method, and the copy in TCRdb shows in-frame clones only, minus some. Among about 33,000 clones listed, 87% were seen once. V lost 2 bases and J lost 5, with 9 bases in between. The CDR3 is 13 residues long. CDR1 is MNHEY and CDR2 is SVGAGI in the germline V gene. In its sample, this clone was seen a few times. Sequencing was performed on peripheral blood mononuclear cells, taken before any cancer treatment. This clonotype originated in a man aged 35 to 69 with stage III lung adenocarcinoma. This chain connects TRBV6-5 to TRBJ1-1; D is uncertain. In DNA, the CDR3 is TGTGCCAGCAGTTACGAAGCGGGTACTGAAGCTTTCTTT. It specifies CASSYEAGTEAFF.